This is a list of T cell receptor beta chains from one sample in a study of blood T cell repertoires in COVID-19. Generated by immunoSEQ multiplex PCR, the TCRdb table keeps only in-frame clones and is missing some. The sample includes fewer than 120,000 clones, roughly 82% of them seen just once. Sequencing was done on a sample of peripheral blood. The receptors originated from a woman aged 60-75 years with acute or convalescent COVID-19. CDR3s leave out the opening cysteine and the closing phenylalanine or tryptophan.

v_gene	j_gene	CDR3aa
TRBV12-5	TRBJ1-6	ASGSGIPHSPLH
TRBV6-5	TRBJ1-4	ASSAQVENEKLF
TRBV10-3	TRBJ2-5	AISEGGGETQY
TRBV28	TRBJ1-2	ASSLADYGYT
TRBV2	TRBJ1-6	ASSPGQGTSPLH
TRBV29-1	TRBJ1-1	SVVAHNTEAF
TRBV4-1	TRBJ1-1	ASTLRQGGMNTEAF
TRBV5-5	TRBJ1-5	ASSLLAQDHQPQH
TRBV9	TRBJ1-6	ASSGGQNYNSPLH
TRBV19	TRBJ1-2	ASGEVDRGSYGYT
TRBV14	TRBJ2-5	ASSFYGSGVQETQY
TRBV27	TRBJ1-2	ASSSDRGPNSGGYT
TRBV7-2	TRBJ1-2	ASTFDRGVSRGYT
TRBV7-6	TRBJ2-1	ASSPNRVTSYNEQF
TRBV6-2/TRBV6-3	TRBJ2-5	ASSYGQGLETQY
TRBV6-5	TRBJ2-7	ASSPAGYLFEQY
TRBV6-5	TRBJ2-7	ASRHSGQATYEQY
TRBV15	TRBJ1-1	ATSRPGQGHTEAF